The 8 T cell receptor beta chains listed next were all sequenced from one sample in a study of vaccination effects on CD4 cells after COVID-19. Antigen-specific CD4+ T cells were expanded (with viral peptide pools) by the ViraFEST assay ahead of sequencing. Investigators separated out CD4+ T cells once 9 to 11 days of culture had passed. Confirmation by PCR established that the person had SARS-CoV-2 infection between March and December 2020. Clones were sequenced by immunoSEQ multiplex PCR, and TCRdb holds only the in-frame ones, with some missing. The repertoire has some 22,000 clones, 70% to 80% of them found once; the top ten carry approximately 15%. No antigen has been identified for these receptors. The sequences come from CD4+ T cells from PBMCs cultured with SARS-CoV-2 spike peptides, collected before COVID-19 vaccination. Receptor source: a human donor who had a prior SARS-CoV-2 infection.

The chain has TRBV5-6 and TRBJ2-3; D unclear. With 1 base removed from V and 5 bases from J, the gap between germline ends came to 11 bases. CDR1 is SGHDT, CDR2 YYEEEE, per germline. The CDR3 totals 14 residues. The CDR3 sequence is CASSLRPPGDTQYF. Written as DNA, the CDR3 is TGTGCCAGCAGCTTGCGGCCGCCGGGAGATACGCAGTATTTT.

The J gene is TRBJ2-1, the V gene TRBV2, with 8 bases fitting TRBD2. The CDR3 totals 13 residues. V was clipped by 7 bases and J by 3 bases; unmatched bases: 2. CDR1 is SNHLY, CDR2 FYNNEI, per germline. As DNA, the CDR3 is TGTGCCAGCAAAGCGGGGGACTACAATGAGCAGTTCTTC. Amino acids: CASKAGDYNEQFF.

CDR3 coding DNA: TGTGCCAGCAGTTATAACTATGGCTACACCTTC. This sequence encodes CASSYNYGYTF. The V call is TRBV28, the J call TRBJ1-2; no reliable D call. The CDR3 covers 11 residues. V lost 4 bases to trimming and J lost 1 base, with 1 base between them. Per the germline V gene, CDR1 is MDHEN and CDR2 is SYDVKM.

This clone was picked up a small number of times. The chain recombines TRBV4-3 with TRBJ1-3; 12 nucleotides line up with TRBD1. J lost 7 bases, V lost 1 base, and 8 bases had no gene match. The V gene's germline CDR1 is LGHNA and CDR2 YSLEER. The CDR3 is 17 residues long. The CDR3 DNA reads TGCGCCAGCAGCCAAGCCGGGACAGGGGGCGCCGTTAACACCATATATTTT. The encoded protein is CASSQAGTGGAVNTIYF.

The chain joins TRBV5-1 to TRBJ1-1; no firm D call. CDR1 and CDR2 (germline): SGHRS, YFSETQ. With 2 bases removed from V and 1 base from J, the gap between germline ends came to 6 bases. The CDR3 runs to 13 residues. Here the CDR3 DNA reads TGCGCCAGCAGCTTCGACGGGAACACTGAAGCTTTCTTT. Its translation: CASSFDGNTEAFF.

This clone has just a few counts. The chain combines TRBV6-6 with TRBJ2-2; perhaps TRBD2 as D (6 bases). The CDR3 has 15 amino acids. The ends were cut back, 7 bases at V and 3 bases at J, with 15 bases in the middle. CDR1 and CDR2 (germline): MNHNY, SVGAGI (reference sequence). Here the CDR3 DNA reads TGTGCCAGCAAACTTCGGGACTCATACACCGGGGAGCTGTTTTTT. Protein product: CASKLRDSYTGELFF.

The V and J genes are TRBV2 and TRBJ2-2; weak D call: TRBD2 (5 bases). Germline values: CDR1 SNHLY, CDR2 FYNNEI. The CDR3 is 18 amino acids. The V end was cut by 4 bases, the J end by 5 bases, with 23 bases between. The CDR3 here is CASSGTWGTSRETGELFF. The DNA for the CDR3 is TGTGCCAGCAGTGGGACTTGGGGAACCTCCCGAGAGACCGGGGAGCTGTTTTTT. Combining the CDR3 with reference TRBV2 and TRBJ2-2 gives the whole variable domain EPEVTQTPSHQVTQMGQEVILRCVPISNHLYFYWYRQILGQKVEFLVSFYNNEISEKSEIFDDQFSVERPDGSNFTLKIRSTKLEDSAMYFCASSGTWGTSRETGELFFGEGSRLTVL.

The V call is TRBV13, the J call TRBJ2-7; D gene uncertain. Per the germline V gene, CDR1 is PRHDT and CDR2 is FYEKMQ (reference sequence). The CDR3 is 11 residues long. V was clipped by 4 bases and J by 0 bases, with 1 base between them. The CDR3 reads CASSYSYEQYF. The CDR3 coding sequence is TGTGCCAGCAGCTACTCCTACGAGCAGTACTTC.